One sample yielded the 10 T cell receptor beta chains listed below, sequenced in a study of blood T cell repertoires in COVID-19. TCRdb keeps only in-frame clones here, not all; method: immunoSEQ multiplex PCR. The top ten clones hold about 2.2% of a sample with fewer than 350,000 clones, around 86% of them seen once. Sequencing used peripheral blood. These receptors came from a woman in her thirties who had recovered from COVID-19.

The gene calls are TRBV28 and TRBJ1-4; TRBD1 is a possible D gene (6 bases). V gave up 6 bases and J gave up 4 bases, with 18 bases separating them. This CDR3 is built from 16 residues. CDR1 is MDHEN, CDR2 SYDVKM, per germline. CDR3 protein: CASSDRGASLNEKLFF. Here the CDR3 DNA reads TGTGCCAGCAGCGACCGGGGGGCCAGTCTTAATGAAAAACTGTTTTTT.

J is TRBJ1-5 and V is TRBV2; 8 bases fit TRBD1. Trimming at V came to 1 base and at J to 3 bases, leaving 2 bases not matched to a gene. Germline CDR1 SNHLY, CDR2 FYNNEI. The CDR3 runs 15 residues. The CDR3 DNA follows: TGTGCCAGCAGTGAAGAACAGGGGGACAATCAGCCCCAGCATTTT. It encodes CASSEEQGDNQPQHF. The full variable domain, with the rest looked up from reference TRBV2 and TRBJ1-5, is EPEVTQTPSHQVTQMGQEVILRCVPISNHLYFYWYRQILGQKVEFLVSFYNNEISEKSEIFDDQFSVERPDGSNFTLKIRSTKLEDSAMYFCASSEEQGDNQPQHFGDGTRLSIL.

In its sample, this clone was seen once. V and J are TRBV12-3 or TRBV12-4 and TRBJ1-1, with TRBD1 identical over 8 bases. CDR3 length: 11 amino acids. Trimming cost V 5 bases and J 10 bases; bases outside gene matches: 3. CDR3 sequence reads: CASSEGTGAFF. The CDR3 DNA reads as TGTGCCAGCAGTGAAGGGACAGGAGCTTTCTTT.

The chain is built from TRBV6-5 and TRBJ1-2; TRBD1 agrees at 8 bases. V was pared by 2 bases and J by 3 bases, with 2 bases of the junction left unmatched. Germline V CDR1 and CDR2: MNHEY, SVGAGI. This CDR3 has 14 amino acids. In DNA, the CDR3 is TGTGCCAGCAGTTACCAGGGGGCTGACTATGGCTACACCTTC. As protein: CASSYQGADYGYTF.

The chain carries TRBV6-5 and TRBJ1-5; 7 bases align to TRBD1. Germline V gene sequence: CDR1 MNHEY, CDR2 SVGAGI. V shed 5 bases, J shed 6 bases, and the junction held 7 bases outside the gene matches. The CDR3 covers 14 residues. DNA of the CDR3: TGTGCCAGCAGTCTCACAGGGGAGGCTCAGCCCCAGCATTTT. This sequence encodes CASSLTGEAQPQHF.

This clone was detected a few times. The chain recombines TRBV27 with TRBJ2-2, with D tentatively TRBD2 (5 bases). Per the germline V gene, CDR1 is MNHEY and CDR2 is SMNVEV (reference sequence). The CDR3 has 16 amino acids. V dropped 0 bases and J dropped 2 bases, with 10 bases sitting between them. The CDR3 is CASSLSAGYNTGELFF. DNA for the CDR3: TGTGCCAGCAGTTTATCGGCGGGCTACAACACCGGGGAGCTGTTTTTT.

The rearrangement joins TRBV12-3 or TRBV12-4 to TRBJ1-1, with D uncertain. V lost 2 bases and J lost 7, with 8 bases in between. The CDR3 runs 12 residues. In DNA form, the CDR3 reads TGTGCCAGCAGTTTACAACCGAGTGAAGCTTTCTTT. Encoded protein: CASSLQPSEAFF.

The chain has TRBV27 and TRBJ1-2; D not certain. Per germline, CDR1 MNHEY and CDR2 SMNVEV (reference sequence). The CDR3 consists of 14 residues. Trimming removed 6 bases at V and 1 base at J, with 12 bases between. The CDR3 spells CASRETRGNYGYTF. DNA of the CDR3: TGTGCCAGCAGGGAAACTCGGGGTAACTATGGCTACACCTTC.

The J gene is TRBJ2-5, the V gene TRBV29-1, with TRBD2 matching over 12 bases. CDR1 and CDR2 from the germline V gene are SQVTM and ANQGSEA. This CDR3 has 15 amino acids. The ends lost 7 bases at V and 5 bases at J; junction bases unmatched: 11. The CDR3 loop is CSAELAGGRLETQYF. The CDR3 DNA sequence: TGCAGCGCCGAACTAGCGGGGGGTCGGCTGGAGACCCAGTACTTC.

This clone was observed at least ten times. The V call is TRBV11-2, the J call TRBJ1-1, with TRBD1 as a possible D gene (5 bases). The V and J ends lost 5 bases and 4 bases respectively, with 20 bases between them. Germline values: CDR1 SGHAT, CDR2 FQNNGV. This CDR3 is built from 16 residues. Here the CDR3 reads CASSPTRTLVGTEAFF. The DNA of the CDR3 is TGTGCCAGCAGCCCCACCCGGACATTAGTGGGCACTGAAGCTTTCTTT.